The next 7 T cell receptor beta chains were all read from a single sample in a study of T cell repertoires in cytomegalovirus infection. For these receptors, no antigen is known. TCRdb ran MiXCR on the reads and lists one entry per CDR3 protein. The sample lists hundreds of thousands of distinct CDR3 sequences, approximately 30% occurring once. The sequencing used cultured CD8+ T cells from PBMCs, collected from culture after CMV antigen stimulation. These receptors all stem from a human donor in good health (CMV status not recorded). Some clones in this sample may be carry-over from other donors' samples.

The sample holds a few counts of this clonotype. This chain joins TRBV6-2 or TRBV6-3 and TRBJ2-3; D is perhaps TRBD2 (5 bases). The V end was cut by 4 bases, the J end by 9 bases, with 11 bases between. CDR1 is MNHEY and CDR2 is SVGEGT in the germline V gene. The CDR3 covers 12 residues. The CDR3 DNA sequence: TGTGCCAGCAGTTCGGGGATTAACACGCAGTATTTT. It specifies CASSSGINTQYF.

The chain couples TRBV6-1 to TRBJ1-2; no reliable D call. The CDR3 covers 15 residues. CDR1 MNHNS and CDR2 SASEGT come from the germline V gene. Trimming left V 1 base short and J 0 bases short, with 9 bases between. The CDR3 DNA reads TGTGCCAGCAGTGAAGTTTGGTCAGCTAACTATGGCTACACCTTC. Translation gives CASSEVWSANYGYTF.

The chain uses TRBV5-1 and TRBJ2-5; D may be TRBD1 or TRBD2 (5 bases each). V was shortened by 0 bases and J by 0 bases, with 9 bases between the two germline ends. The CDR3 spans 15 residues. CDR1 SGHRS and CDR2 YFSETQ come from the germline V gene. This chain's CDR3 is CASSLAGRYQETQYF. For the CDR3, the DNA is TGCGCCAGCAGCTTGGCGGGACGGTACCAAGAGACCCAGTACTTC.

V and J are TRBV7-8 and TRBJ2-7, with D maybe TRBD1 (6 bases). Germline V gene lookup returns CDR1 SGHVS and CDR2 FQNEAQ. Deletions cut 1 base from V and 5 bases from J, with 15 bases between. CDR3 length: 15 residues. The CDR3 nucleotides are TGTGCCAGCAGCTTAGGGTACAGGGATTTGGACGAGCAGTACTTC. It specifies CASSLGYRDLDEQYF.

This clonotype was seen more than once but under ten times. V usage is TRBV27 and J usage is TRBJ1-5, with 10 nucleotides matching TRBD1. The trim removed 4 bases at V and 5 bases at J, leaving 14 bases unmatched. Germline CDR1 reads MNHEY; CDR2 reads SMNVEV (reference sequence). The CDR3 covers 18 residues. In DNA form, the CDR3 reads TGTGCCAGCAGTTCCCTTTCTCAGGACAGGGGGAGGTATCAGCCCCAGCATTTT. Its protein product is CASSSLSQDRGRYQPQHF.

The CDR3 loop reads CASTKLVVAYIGELFF. Here the CDR3 DNA reads TGTGCCAGCACCAAACTAGTTGTGGCTTACATCGGGGAGCTGTTTTTT. The genes are TRBV5-5 and TRBJ2-2, with D possibly TRBD2 on 5 matching bases. CDR1 is SGHKS, CDR2 YYEKEE, per germline (reference sequence). CDR3 length: 16 amino acids. The V and J ends lost 6 bases and 7 bases respectively, with 22 bases between them.

The V call is TRBV9, the J call TRBJ2-1, with 7 bases fitting TRBD1. The CDR3 has 13 amino acids. Germline V CDR1 and CDR2: SGDLS, YYNGEE. Trimming cost V 3 bases and J 6 bases; bases outside gene matches: 3. DNA of the CDR3: TGTGCCAGCAGCGGCCACAGGGGCAATGAGCAGTTCTTC. Its translation: CASSGHRGNEQFF.